These 27 T cell receptor beta chains originate from one sample sequenced in a study of blood T cells in healthy people across ages (dated by TCRdb to between 2014 and 2017). Libraries were prepared through 5' RACE. This sample was sequenced with an Illumina HiSeq 2500. A second PCR of about 7 to 12 cycles was run with a J-beta primer mix and a sample-barcoded 5' primer. TCRdb reran the public reads through fastp at Q25 and MiXCR, keeping productive beta chains. All rows with the same CDR3 protein become a single entry with the most common DNA and genes. A total of around 670,000 distinct CDR3 sequences appear in this sample, about 30% of them only once. The top ten clones comprise approximately 15% of the sample. The sample comprised blood. The receptors were gathered from a woman aged 80 or over in good health.

This clonotype has a handful of counts. The chain recombines TRBV19 with TRBJ2-1; 13 bases fit TRBD2. V trimming: 8 bases; J trimming: 8 bases; junction bases outside the gene matches: 9. CDR3 length equals 15 residues. Germline values: CDR1 LNHDA, CDR2 SQIVND (reference sequence). CDR3: CASGLLAGGPDEQFF. The DNA for the CDR3 is TGTGCCAGTGGTCTACTAGCGGGGGGGCCCGATGAGCAGTTCTTC.

This clonotype was detected only a few times. The rearrangement uses TRBV7-9 and TRBJ1-1; 8 bases fit TRBD1. Per the germline V gene, CDR1 is SEHNR and CDR2 is FQNEAQ (reference sequence). The CDR3 has 12 amino acids. The J segment lost 9 bases and the V segment lost 5 bases, leaving 5 bases of the junction unmatched. The DNA of the CDR3 is TGTGCCAGCAGCCCCGACAGGGGCCAAGCTTTCTTT. This gives the protein CASSPDRGQAFF.

The chain combines TRBV3-1 with TRBJ1-1; D perhaps matches TRBD1 (5 bases). V gave up 0 bases and J gave up 5 bases, with 22 bases separating them. Germline-derived CDR1 and CDR2 are LGHDT and YNNKEL (reference sequence). The CDR3 runs 18 residues. The CDR3 DNA reads TGTGCCAGCAGCCAAGATTTGGGGCCTCAGGGAGGGAGGACTGAAGCTTTCTTT. It is translated as CASSQDLGPQGGRTEAFF.

CDR3 sequence reads: CASSRVPGHIQYF. The CDR3, as DNA: TGTGCCAGCAGCCGCGTCCCGGGACACATTCAGTACTTC. The V gene is TRBV7-9, the J gene TRBJ2-4; D is perhaps TRBD1 or TRBD2 (5 bases each). V lost 5 bases and J lost 8, with 13 bases in between. The germline gives CDR1 SEHNR, CDR2 FQNEAQ (reference sequence). The CDR3 extends over 13 amino acids.

A note on this clonotype: One end of the junction varies from germline; a read error may be responsible. The genes are TRBV7-3 and TRBJ1-6; D not resolved. CDR1 and CDR2 from the germline V gene are SGHTA and FQGTGA. CDR3 length: 16 amino acids. The CDR3 loop reads CAGSPGGLGNNSPLHF. The CDR3 DNA reads TGTGCCGGCAGTCCAGGAGGGCTAGGAAATAATTCACCCCTCCACTTT.

This clonotype occurred many times. The chain is built from TRBV5-1 and TRBJ1-5; perhaps TRBD1 as D (6 bases). Germline V gives CDR1 SGHRS, CDR2 YFSETQ. V was clipped by 0 bases and J by 4 bases, with 11 bases between them. CDR3 length: 15 amino acids. Written as DNA, the CDR3 is TGCGCCAGCAGCTTGGAAGGGACACTGAATCAGCCCCAGCATTTT. This translates into CASSLEGTLNQPQHF.

This clonotype was counted between two and nine times. This rearrangement joins TRBV11-2 to TRBJ2-3; a possible D gene is TRBD2 (6 bases). The germline CDR1 and CDR2 sequences are SGHAT and FQNNGV. The CDR3 is 16 residues long. V dropped 5 bases and J dropped 3 bases, with 18 bases sitting between them. The CDR3 DNA sequence: TGTGCCAGCAGCCGACGGGGGACGGGTAGGACAGATACGCAGTATTTT. It specifies CASSRRGTGRTDTQYF.

In this sample, this clonotype turned up many times. The chain's CDR3 is CASSQESGGFYNEQFF. CDR3 in DNA: TGTGCCAGCAGCCAAGAATCCGGGGGGTTCTACAATGAGCAGTTCTTC. V and J are TRBV4-2 and TRBJ2-1; 7 positions agree with TRBD2. Trimming at V came to 0 bases and at J to 3 bases, leaving 5 bases not matched to a gene. The germline V gene encodes CDR1 LGHNA and CDR2 YNFKEQ. This CDR3 spans 16 amino acids.

This clonotype has only one observation. This may stem from a read error, because a much larger clone lies one nucleotide away. V usage is TRBV20-1 and J usage is TRBJ2-7; either TRBD1 or TRBD2 may fit D (5 bases each). The CDR3 contains 12 residues. Deletions cut 7 bases from V and 2 bases from J, with 12 bases between. CDR1 and CDR2 (germline): DFQATT, SNEGSKA (reference sequence). For the CDR3, the DNA is TGCAGTGTCGGGACCGACGCCTACGAGCAGTACTTC. Protein: CSVGTDAYEQYF.

As for this clonotype: A much larger clone is a single base away; this may be a read error. The chain combines TRBV5-1 with TRBJ2-3; tentative D call: TRBD2 (6 bases). Per the germline V gene, CDR1 is SGHRS and CDR2 is YFSETQ. The CDR3 extends over 13 amino acids. V was pared by 4 bases and J by 6 bases, with 12 bases between. This CDR3 is CASSLPRGDTQYF. CDR3 bases: TGCGCCAGCAGCCTCCCCCGGGGGGATACGCAGTATTTT.

This clonotype was counted ten times or more. The gene calls are TRBV9 and TRBJ2-7; maybe TRBD1 (5 bases). The germline V gene encodes CDR1 SGDLS and CDR2 YYNGEE. There are 15 residues in the CDR3. The V end was cut by 4 bases, the J end by 2 bases, with 16 bases between. The CDR3 sequence: CASSPNRQGPYEQYF. CDR3 coding DNA: TGTGCCAGCAGCCCGAACCGGCAGGGTCCCTACGAGCAGTACTTC.

This rearrangement joins TRBV30 to TRBJ2-1; TRBD1 matches 7 bases. CDR3 length: 12 residues. Germline V gene data show CDR1 as GTSNPN and CDR2 as SVGIG (reference sequence). After removal of 8 bases from V and 10 bases from J, the junction contained 11 bases not matched to a gene. The CDR3 loop is CAAQGLPYEQFF. Written as DNA, the CDR3 is TGTGCCGCACAGGGGCTCCCCTACGAGCAGTTCTTC.

This clonotype was picked up many times. V usage is TRBV6-1 and J usage is TRBJ1-2, with 8 positions matching TRBD1. J gave up 5 bases and V 4 bases, and 12 bases lay outside the gene matches. Germline-derived CDR1 and CDR2 are MNHNS and SASEGT. There are 16 residues in the CDR3. This CDR3 is CASSAITGTGGYGYTF. CDR3 DNA sequence: TGTGCCAGCAGTGCAATAACCGGGACAGGAGGGTATGGCTACACCTTC.

This clonotype was found many times. The V and J genes are TRBV29-1 and TRBJ1-4; D not resolved. Looked up from germline, CDR1 is SQVTM and CDR2 is ANQGSEA. The ends were cut back, 7 bases at V and 0 bases at J, with 9 bases in the middle. The CDR3 loop spans 13 amino acids. In DNA, the CDR3 is TGCAGCGCGGGGTTTTCAACTAATGAAAAACTGTTTTTT. This sequence encodes CSAGFSTNEKLFF.

To note about this clonotype: A read error is possible here, since a much larger clone lies one base away. No conserved phenylalanine or tryptophan ends this CDR3, so it is likely a read error. The V and J genes are TRBV12-3 or TRBV12-4 and TRBJ2-3; the D is unclear. The length of the CDR3 is 12 residues. Between the trimmed V and J ends, which lost 8 bases and 0 bases, there was a span of 6 bases. The CDR3 region is CASATSTDTQYL. DNA of the CDR3: TGTGCCAGCGCCACTAGCACAGATACGCAGTATTTG.

Ten or more counts support this clonotype. The chain uses TRBV6-6 and TRBJ2-7, with 8 bases fitting TRBD1. The CDR3 has 16 residues. Losses at the gene ends were 0 bases for V and 2 bases for J; bases not matched to a gene: 6. Per the germline V gene, CDR1 is MNHNY and CDR2 is SVGAGI (reference sequence). CDR3 in amino acids: CASSYSSGGSPYEQYF. The DNA of the CDR3 is TGTGCCAGCAGTTACTCGTCAGGGGGCTCCCCCTACGAGCAGTACTTC.

In its sample, this clonotype was seen many times. The rearrangement joins TRBV7-9 to TRBJ2-7; the match to TRBD1 covers 9 bases. The CDR3 runs 15 residues. Germline-derived CDR1 and CDR2 are SEHNR and FQNEAQ (reference sequence). V shed 3 bases, J shed 1 base, and the junction held 4 bases outside the gene matches. CDR3 DNA: TGTGCCAGCAGCTTCGGGACAGGGAAGTCCTACGAGCAGTACTTC. Translated, it gives CASSFGTGKSYEQYF. Full variable domain (outside the CDR3, taken from reference TRBV7-9 and TRBJ2-7): DTGVSQNPRHKITKRGQNVTFRCDPISEHNRLYWYRQTLGQGPEFLTYFQNEAQLEKSRLLSDRFSAERPKGSFSTLEIQRTEQGDSAMYLCASSFGTGKSYEQYFGPGTRLTVT.

This clonotype has a handful of counts. The CDR3: CASSLFPDTEAFF. The DNA of the CDR3 is TGTGCCAGCAGCTTATTTCCGGACACTGAAGCTTTCTTT. The rearrangement joins TRBV7-3 to TRBJ1-1, with D uncertain. Trimming cost V 2 bases and J 3 bases, with 7 bases left between them. The CDR3 runs to 13 residues. From germline, CDR1 is SGHTA and CDR2 FQGTGA.

This clonotype has more than one count but fewer than ten. A much larger clone sits a single nucleotide away, making a read error possible. The chain joins TRBV7-2 to TRBJ2-1; 7 positions match TRBD2. The CDR3 has 16 amino acids. Germline loops: CDR1 SGHTA, CDR2 FQGNSA. The junction had 15 bases not matched to a gene; V was cut back by 0 bases and J by 13 bases. For the CDR3, the DNA is TGTGCCAGCAGCTTAGCTTCTAGCCGGGGGAGGGAGACCCAGTTCTTC. Residues: CASSLASSRGRETQFF.

The rearrangement joins TRBV20-1 to TRBJ2-7; 10 bases are a match to TRBD2. Germline V gene lookup returns CDR1 DFQATT and CDR2 SNEGSKA (reference sequence). Trimming removed 4 bases from V and 7 bases from J; junction bases left unmatched: 19. The CDR3 is 17 residues long. The DNA of the CDR3 is TGCAGTGCTACGTATGGAGCTAGCGGGGGTCTTTACAATGAGCAGTACTTC. Its translation is CSATYGASGGLYNEQYF.

The J gene is TRBJ2-3, the V gene TRBV7-6, with D perhaps matching TRBD1 (6 bases). This CDR3 has 15 residues. The germline V and J ends were trimmed by 5 bases and 2 bases, with 14 bases remaining between them. Germline assignment: CDR1 SGHVS and CDR2 FNYEAQ. The CDR3 region has the DNA TGTGCCAGCAGCGAACTTCAGGGGTCCACAGATACGCAGTATTTT. Amino acids: CASSELQGSTDTQYF.

V is TRBV29-1 and J is TRBJ1-2; TRBD1 matches at 7 bases. The CDR3 covers 9 residues. The germline V gene has CDR1 SQVTM and CDR2 ANQGSEA. V lost 7 bases and J lost 7; bases outside the gene matches: 0. The CDR3 DNA sequence: TGCAGCGGGGACAGTGGCTACACCTTC. As protein: CSGDSGYTF.

This clonotype turned up a few times. The rearrangement joins TRBV7-3 to TRBJ1-1; D is unresolved. V shed 4 bases and J shed 5 bases, with 14 bases lying between them. CDR1 and CDR2 (germline): SGHTA, FQGTGA. CDR3 length: 14 residues. This CDR3 reads CASSSEAGRTEAFF. The CDR3 bases are TGTGCCAGCAGCTCAGAGGCGGGGAGAACTGAAGCTTTCTTT. The full variable domain, rest sourced from reference TRBV7-3 and TRBJ1-1, is GAGVSQTPSNKVTEKGKYVELRCDPISGHTALYWYRQSLGQGPEFLIYFQGTGAADDSGLPNDRFFAVRPEGSVSTLKIQRTERGDSAVYLCASSSEAGRTEAFFGQGTRLTVV.

This clonotype was counted between two and nine times. The chain uses TRBV12-3 or TRBV12-4 and TRBJ1-1; D remains ambiguous. The V end lost 3 bases, the J end lost 0 bases, and 8 bases lay between the germline ends. There are 14 residues in the CDR3. Here the CDR3 reads CASSFMNMNTEAFF. CDR3 DNA: TGTGCCAGCAGTTTCATGAACATGAACACTGAAGCTTTCTTT.

This rearrangement joins TRBV6-2 or TRBV6-3 to TRBJ2-1; 8 nucleotides match TRBD1. This CDR3 has 15 amino acids. Germline CDR1 reads MNHEY; CDR2 reads SVGEGT. The V gene end was trimmed by 7 bases and the J gene end by 7 bases; junction bases not matched to a gene: 12. CDR3: CASTDRGKSKNEQFF. As DNA, the CDR3 is TGTGCCAGCACCGACAGGGGCAAGAGTAAGAATGAGCAGTTCTTC.

This sequence joins TRBV12-3 or TRBV12-4 and TRBJ2-3; 8 bases are a match to TRBD1. J gave up 6 bases and V 8 bases, and 16 bases lay outside the gene matches. This CDR3 spans 16 amino acids. CDR3: CASGPPDRVMADTQYF. For the CDR3, the DNA is TGTGCCAGCGGTCCCCCGGACAGGGTAATGGCGGATACGCAGTATTTT.

Only a few counts were recorded for this clonotype. The rearrangement uses TRBV20-1 and TRBJ2-7; tentative D call: TRBD1 (6 bases). Trimming removed 2 bases from V and 10 bases from J, with 18 bases in between. Germline V gives CDR1 DFQATT, CDR2 SNEGSKA (reference sequence). This CDR3 has 13 residues. This CDR3 reads CSARSTARGGQYF. The CDR3 bases are TGCAGTGCTAGAAGCACAGCCCGTGGGGGCCAGTACTTC.